The clone carrying this T cell receptor beta chain came up a few times. Its specificity is unknown. The sample belongs to a study of cytomegalovirus exposure and HLA in healthy donors. Study-wide results and caveats: A later analysis by the authors found several of the most significant clusters apparently linked to common viral pathogens. Accurate prediction of HLA-A and HLA-B alleles (for most subjects) was reportedly achieved from TCR beta sequences.

PCR used 60 Vbeta primers and 13 Jbeta primers. Method: immunoSEQ multiplex PCR; TCRdb's copy keeps in-frame clones and lacks some. The table has approximately 190,000 clones, about 86% seen once. The ends lost 1 base at V and 4 bases at J; junction bases unmatched: 0. CDR1 and CDR2 from the germline V gene are LNHDA and SQIVND (reference sequence). The CDR3 extends over 14 amino acids. V and J are TRBV19 and TRBJ2-1; 8 nucleotides line up with TRBD2. Sequencing input: PBMCs. The receptor was isolated from a man in his forties in good health and CMV-seropositive. Written as DNA, the CDR3 is TGTGCCAGTAGTATAGGCGGGAGGTACAATGAGCAGTTCTTC. Translated, it gives CASSIGGRYNEQFF.